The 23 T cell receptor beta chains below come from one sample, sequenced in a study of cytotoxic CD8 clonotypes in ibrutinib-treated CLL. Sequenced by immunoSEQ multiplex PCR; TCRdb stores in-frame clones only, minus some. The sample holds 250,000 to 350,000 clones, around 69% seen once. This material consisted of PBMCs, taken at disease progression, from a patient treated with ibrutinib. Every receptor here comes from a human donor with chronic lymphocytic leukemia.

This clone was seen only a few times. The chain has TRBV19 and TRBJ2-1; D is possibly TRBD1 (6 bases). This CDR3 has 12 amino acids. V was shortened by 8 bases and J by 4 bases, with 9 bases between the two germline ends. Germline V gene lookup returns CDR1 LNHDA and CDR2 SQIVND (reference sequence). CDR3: CASAQGYNEQFF. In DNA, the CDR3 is TGTGCCAGTGCTCAGGGGTACAATGAGCAGTTCTTC.

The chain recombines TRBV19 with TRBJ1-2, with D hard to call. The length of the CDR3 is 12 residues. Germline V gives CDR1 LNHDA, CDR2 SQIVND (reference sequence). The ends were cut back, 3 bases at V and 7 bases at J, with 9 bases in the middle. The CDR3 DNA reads TGTGCCAGTAGTATTTCAGATGGTGGCTACACCTTC. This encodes CASSISDGGYTF.

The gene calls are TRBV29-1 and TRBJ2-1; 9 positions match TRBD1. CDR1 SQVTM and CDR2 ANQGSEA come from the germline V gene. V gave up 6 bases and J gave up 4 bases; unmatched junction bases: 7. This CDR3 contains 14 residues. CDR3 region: CSVDYRGRYNEQFF. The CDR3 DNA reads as TGCAGCGTAGATTACAGGGGGCGGTACAATGAGCAGTTCTTC.

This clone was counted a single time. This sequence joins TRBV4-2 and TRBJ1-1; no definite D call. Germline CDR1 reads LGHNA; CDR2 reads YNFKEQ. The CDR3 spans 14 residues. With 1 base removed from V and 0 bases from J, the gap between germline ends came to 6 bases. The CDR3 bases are TGTGCCAGCAGCCAAGTGCTTCTGAACACTGAAGCTTTCTTT. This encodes CASSQVLLNTEAFF.

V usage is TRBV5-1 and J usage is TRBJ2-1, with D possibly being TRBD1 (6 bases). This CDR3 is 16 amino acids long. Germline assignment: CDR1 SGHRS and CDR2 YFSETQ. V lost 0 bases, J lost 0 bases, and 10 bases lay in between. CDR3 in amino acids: CASSLVGASSYNEQFF. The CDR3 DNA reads TGCGCCAGCAGCTTGGTGGGGGCAAGCTCCTACAATGAGCAGTTCTTC. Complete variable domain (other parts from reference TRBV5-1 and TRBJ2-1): KAGVTQTPRYLIKTRGQQVTLSCSPISGHRSVSWYQQTPGQGLQFLFEYFSETQRNKGNFPGRFSGRQFSNSRSEMNVSTLELGDSALYLCASSLVGASSYNEQFFGPGTRLTVL.

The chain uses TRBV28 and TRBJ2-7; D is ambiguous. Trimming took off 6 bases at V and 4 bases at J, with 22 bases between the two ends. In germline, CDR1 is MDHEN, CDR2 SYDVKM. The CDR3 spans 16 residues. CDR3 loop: CASSSPRVPLGYEQYF. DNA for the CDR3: TGTGCCAGCAGCTCGCCTCGGGTCCCCCTGGGGTACGAGCAGTACTTC.

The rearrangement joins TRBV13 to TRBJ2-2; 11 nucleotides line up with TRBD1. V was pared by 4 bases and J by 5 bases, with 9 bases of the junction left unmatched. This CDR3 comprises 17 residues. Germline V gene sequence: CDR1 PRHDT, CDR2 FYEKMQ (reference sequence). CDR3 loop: CASSSRDRGARTGELFF. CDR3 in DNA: TGTGCCAGCAGCTCCCGGGACAGGGGGGCGAGGACCGGGGAGCTGTTTTTT.

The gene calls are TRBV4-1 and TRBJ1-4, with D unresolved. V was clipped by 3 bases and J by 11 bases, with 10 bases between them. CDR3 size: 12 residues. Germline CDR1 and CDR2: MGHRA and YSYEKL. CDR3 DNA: TGCGCCAGCAGCCACCCGATCGGCAAACTGTTTTTT. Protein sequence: CASSHPIGKLFF.

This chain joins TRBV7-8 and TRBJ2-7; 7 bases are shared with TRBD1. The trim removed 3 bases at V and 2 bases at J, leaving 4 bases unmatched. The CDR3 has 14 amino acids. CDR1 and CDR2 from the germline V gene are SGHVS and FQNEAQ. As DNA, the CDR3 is TGTGCCAGCAGCTTCCTACAGGGGCCCTACGAGCAGTACTTC. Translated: CASSFLQGPYEQYF.

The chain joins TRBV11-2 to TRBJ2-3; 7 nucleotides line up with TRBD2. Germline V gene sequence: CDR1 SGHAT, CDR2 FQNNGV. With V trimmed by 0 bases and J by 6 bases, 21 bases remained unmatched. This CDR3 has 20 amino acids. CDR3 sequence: CASSLDRVGSSGNRWDTQYF. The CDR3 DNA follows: TGTGCCAGCAGCTTAGATCGGGTGGGTTCGAGCGGGAACCGATGGGATACGCAGTATTTT.

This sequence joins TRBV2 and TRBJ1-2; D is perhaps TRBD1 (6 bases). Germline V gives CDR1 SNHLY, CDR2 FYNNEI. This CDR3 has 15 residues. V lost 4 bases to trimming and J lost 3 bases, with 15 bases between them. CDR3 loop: CASSGEYRDDYGYTF. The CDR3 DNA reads TGTGCCAGCAGTGGCGAATACAGGGACGACTATGGCTACACCTTC.

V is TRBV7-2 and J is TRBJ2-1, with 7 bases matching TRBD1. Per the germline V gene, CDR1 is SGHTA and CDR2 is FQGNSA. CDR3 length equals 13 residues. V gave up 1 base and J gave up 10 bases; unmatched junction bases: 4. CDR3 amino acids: CASSLGDRVEQFF. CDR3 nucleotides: TGTGCCAGCAGCTTAGGTGACAGGGTGGAGCAGTTCTTC.

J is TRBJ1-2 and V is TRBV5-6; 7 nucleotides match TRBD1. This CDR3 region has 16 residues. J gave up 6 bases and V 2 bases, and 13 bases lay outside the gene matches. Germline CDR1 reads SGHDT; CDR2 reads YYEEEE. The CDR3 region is CASSFRQGMRGHGYTF. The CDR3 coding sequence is TGTGCCAGCAGCTTTCGGCAGGGAATGAGGGGGCATGGCTACACCTTC.

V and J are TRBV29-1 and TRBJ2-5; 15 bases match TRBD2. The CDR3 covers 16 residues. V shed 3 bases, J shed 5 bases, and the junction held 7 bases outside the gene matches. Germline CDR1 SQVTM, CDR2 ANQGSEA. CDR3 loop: CSVDRTSGRAFETQYF. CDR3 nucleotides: TGCAGCGTTGACCGGACTAGCGGGAGGGCCTTTGAGACCCAGTACTTC.

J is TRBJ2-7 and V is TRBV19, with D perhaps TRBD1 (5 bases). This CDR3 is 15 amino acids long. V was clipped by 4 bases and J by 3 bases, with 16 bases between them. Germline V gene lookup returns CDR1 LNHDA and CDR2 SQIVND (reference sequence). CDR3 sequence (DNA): TGTGCCAGTAGTAGGTCGTGGCGAGACAGCTACGAGCAGTACTTC. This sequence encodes CASSRSWRDSYEQYF.

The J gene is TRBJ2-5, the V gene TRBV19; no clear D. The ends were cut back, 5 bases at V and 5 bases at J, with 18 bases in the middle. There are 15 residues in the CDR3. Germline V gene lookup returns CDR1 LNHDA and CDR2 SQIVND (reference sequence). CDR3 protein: CASSDSPPEAETQYF. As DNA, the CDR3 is TGTGCCAGTAGTGACTCCCCCCCGGAAGCGGAGACCCAGTACTTC.

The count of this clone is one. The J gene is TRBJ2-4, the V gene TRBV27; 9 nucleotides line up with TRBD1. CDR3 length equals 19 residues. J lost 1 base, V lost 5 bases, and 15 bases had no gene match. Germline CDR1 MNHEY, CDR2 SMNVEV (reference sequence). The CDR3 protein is CASSPDRDRERRAKNIQYF. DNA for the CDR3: TGTGCCAGCAGTCCGGACCGGGACAGGGAGAGAAGGGCCAAAAACATTCAGTACTTC.

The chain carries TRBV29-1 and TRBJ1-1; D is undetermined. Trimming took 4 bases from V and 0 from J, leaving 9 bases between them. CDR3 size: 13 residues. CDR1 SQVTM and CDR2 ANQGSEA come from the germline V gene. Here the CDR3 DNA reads TGCAGCGTTGTCCAGCGCCTGAACACTGAAGCTTTCTTT. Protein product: CSVVQRLNTEAFF. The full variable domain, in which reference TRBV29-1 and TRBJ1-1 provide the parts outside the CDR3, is SAVISQKPSRDICQRGTSLTIQCQVDSQVTMMFWYRQQPGQSLTLIATANQGSEATYESGFVIDKFPISRPNLTFSTLTVSNMSPEDSSIYLCSVVQRLNTEAFFGQGTRLTVV.

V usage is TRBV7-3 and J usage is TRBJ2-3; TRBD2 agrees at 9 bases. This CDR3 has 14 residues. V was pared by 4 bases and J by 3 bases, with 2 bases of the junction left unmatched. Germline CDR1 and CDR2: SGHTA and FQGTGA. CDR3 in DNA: TGTGCCAGCAGCTCTAGCGGGAAGACAGATACGCAGTATTTT. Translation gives CASSSSGKTDTQYF.

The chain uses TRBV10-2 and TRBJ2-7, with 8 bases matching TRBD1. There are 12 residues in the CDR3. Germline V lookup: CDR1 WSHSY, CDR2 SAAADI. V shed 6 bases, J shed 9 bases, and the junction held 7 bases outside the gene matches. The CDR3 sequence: CASSRTGIGQYF. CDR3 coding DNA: TGCGCCAGCAGCCGGACAGGGATCGGGCAGTACTTC.

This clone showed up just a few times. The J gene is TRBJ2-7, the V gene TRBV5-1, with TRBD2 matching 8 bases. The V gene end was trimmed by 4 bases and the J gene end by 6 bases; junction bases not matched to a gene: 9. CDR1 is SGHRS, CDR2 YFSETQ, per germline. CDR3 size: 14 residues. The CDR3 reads CASSPVVAGFEQYF. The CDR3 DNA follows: TGCGCCAGCAGCCCGGTGGTAGCGGGATTCGAGCAGTACTTC.

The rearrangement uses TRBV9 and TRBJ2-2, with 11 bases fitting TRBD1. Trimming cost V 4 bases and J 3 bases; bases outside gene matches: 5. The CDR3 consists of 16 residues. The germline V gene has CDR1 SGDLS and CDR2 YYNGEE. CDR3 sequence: CASSPRTGGYTGELFF. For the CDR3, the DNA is TGTGCCAGCAGCCCGCGGACAGGGGGCTACACCGGGGAGCTGTTTTTT.

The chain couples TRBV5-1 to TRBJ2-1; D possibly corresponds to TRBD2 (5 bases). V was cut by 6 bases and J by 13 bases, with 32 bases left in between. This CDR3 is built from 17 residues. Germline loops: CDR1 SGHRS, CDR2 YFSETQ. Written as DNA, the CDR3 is TGCGCCAGCACCCTCTCTACTTATTTCACCAAGGACTCCCTACAGTTCTTC. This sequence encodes CASTLSTYFTKDSLQFF.